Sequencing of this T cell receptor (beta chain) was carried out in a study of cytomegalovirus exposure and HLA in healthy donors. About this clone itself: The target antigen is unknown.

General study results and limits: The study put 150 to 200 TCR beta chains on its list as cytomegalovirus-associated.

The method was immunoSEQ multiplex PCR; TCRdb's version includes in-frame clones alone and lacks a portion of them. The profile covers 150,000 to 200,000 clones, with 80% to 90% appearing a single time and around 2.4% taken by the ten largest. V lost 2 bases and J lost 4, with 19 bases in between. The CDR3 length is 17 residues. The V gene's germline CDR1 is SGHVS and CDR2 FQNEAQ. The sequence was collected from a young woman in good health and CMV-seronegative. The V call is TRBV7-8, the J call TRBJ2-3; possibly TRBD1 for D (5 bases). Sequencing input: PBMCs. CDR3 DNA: TGTGCCAGCAGCTTACTAGAAGAGACAGAAGCTGCAGATACGCAGTATTTT. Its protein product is CASSLLEETEAADTQYF. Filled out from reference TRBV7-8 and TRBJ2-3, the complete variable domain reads GAGVSQSPRYKVAKRGQDVALRCDPISGHVSLFWYQQALGQGPEFLTYFQNEAQLDKSGLPSDRFFAERPEGSVSTLKIQRTQQEDSAVYLCASSLLEETEAADTQYFGPGTRLTVL.